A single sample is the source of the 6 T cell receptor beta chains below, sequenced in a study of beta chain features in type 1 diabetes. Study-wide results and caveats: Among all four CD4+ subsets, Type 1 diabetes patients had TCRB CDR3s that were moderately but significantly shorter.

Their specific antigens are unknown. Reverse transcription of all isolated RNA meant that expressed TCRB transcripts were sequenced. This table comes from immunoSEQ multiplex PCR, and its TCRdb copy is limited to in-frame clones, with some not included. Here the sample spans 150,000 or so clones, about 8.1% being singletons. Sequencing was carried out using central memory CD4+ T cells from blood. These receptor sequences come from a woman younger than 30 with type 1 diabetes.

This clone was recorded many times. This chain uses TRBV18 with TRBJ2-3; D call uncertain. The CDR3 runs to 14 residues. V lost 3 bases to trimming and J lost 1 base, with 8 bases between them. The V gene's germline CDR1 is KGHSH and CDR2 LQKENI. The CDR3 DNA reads TGTGCCAGCTCACCCCAGTTTGGCACAGATACGCAGTATTTT. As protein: CASSPQFGTDTQYF.

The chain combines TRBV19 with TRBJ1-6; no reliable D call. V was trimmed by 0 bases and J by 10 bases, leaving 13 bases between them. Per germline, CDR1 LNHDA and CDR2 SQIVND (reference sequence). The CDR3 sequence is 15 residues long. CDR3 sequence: CASSIDAKVGSPLHF. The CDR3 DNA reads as TGTGCCAGTAGTATAGATGCAAAGGTCGGGTCACCCCTCCACTTT.

In DNA form, the CDR3 reads TGTGCCAGCAGCCAAGATGGCAGGGGGACTCAGCCCCAGCATTTT. Encoded protein: CASSQDGRGTQPQHF. The chain combines TRBV4-2 with TRBJ1-5; 7 nucleotides align to TRBD1. V lost 0 bases to trimming and J lost 6 bases; unmatched junction nucleotides: 5. Germline assignment: CDR1 LGHNA and CDR2 YNFKEQ. The CDR3 is 15 residues long.

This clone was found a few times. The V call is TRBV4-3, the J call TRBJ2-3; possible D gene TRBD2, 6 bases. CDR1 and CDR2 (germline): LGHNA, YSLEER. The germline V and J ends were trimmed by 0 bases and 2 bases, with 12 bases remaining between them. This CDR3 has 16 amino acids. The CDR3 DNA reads TGCGCCAGCAGCCAAGATTGGCGGGACTTCACAGATACGCAGTATTTT. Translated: CASSQDWRDFTDTQYF.

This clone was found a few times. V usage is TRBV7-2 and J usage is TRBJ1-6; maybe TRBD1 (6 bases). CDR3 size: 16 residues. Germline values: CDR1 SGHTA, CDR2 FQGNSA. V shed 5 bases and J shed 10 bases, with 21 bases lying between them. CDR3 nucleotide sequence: TGTGCCAGCAGCCCCCACCCCTCGACAGGTAGCTCACCCCTCCACTTT. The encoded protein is CASSPHPSTGSSPLHF.

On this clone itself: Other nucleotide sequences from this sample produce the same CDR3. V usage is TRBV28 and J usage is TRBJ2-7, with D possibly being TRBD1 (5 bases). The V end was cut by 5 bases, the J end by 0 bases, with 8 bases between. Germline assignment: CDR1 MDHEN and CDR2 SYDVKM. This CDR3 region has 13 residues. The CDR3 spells CASSTQASYEQYF. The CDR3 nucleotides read TGTGCCAGCAGTACACAGGCCTCCTACGAGCAGTACTTC.